This T cell receptor beta chain was captured in a study of Ad26.COV2.S vaccination and SARS-CoV-2 variants. Study-wide findings and caveats: The study found similar non-spike TCR breadth in vaccine and placebo recipients. Measurements of TCR breadth and depth may have given underestimates of the total T cell responses. Higher spike-specific TCR breadth was found in vaccine recipients than in placebo recipients.

Libraries were prepared by immunoSEQ multiplex PCR; TCRdb keeps only in-frame clonotypes and omits some of them. This sample yields under 150,000 clones, of which 86% are seen a single time; 5% belongs to the top ten. The CDR3 runs 16 residues. Trimming cost V 1 base and J 4 bases; bases outside gene matches: 12. Germline values: CDR1 SQVTM, CDR2 ANQGSEA. As to this clone: Its antigen is unknown.

The sample consisted of peripheral blood, taken after recovery from COVID-19. The gene calls are TRBV29-1 and TRBJ2-7, with 8 bases lining up with TRBD1. The sequence derives from a human donor who had recovered from COVID-19. The CDR3 bases are TGCAGCGTTGAAGCGGATCCCGGGACAGGACGTTACGAGCAGTACTTC. Translation: CSVEADPGTGRYEQYF.